This T cell receptor beta chain was found in a study of blood T cell repertoires in COVID-19. On the study more broadly: Acute and convalescent COVID-19 samples came from the United States, Italy and Spain. The analysed material was cDNA or gDNA that came from T cells, B-cell-depleted T cells, or PBMCs.

Authors' analysis steps: Estimated nucleated cell counts came from reference gene primer amplification. The table came from immunoSEQ multiplex PCR; TCRdb's copy has only in-frame clones and leaves some out. For V, J and clone size, that table is used; D and trimming come from the DNA. Here the sample spans about 170,000 clones, about 86% being singletons. Germline assignment: CDR1 MDHEN and CDR2 SYDVKM. Trimming cost V 11 bases and J 3 bases, with 16 bases left between them. The CDR3 contains 13 residues. Sequenced sample: peripheral blood. This TCR came from a woman between 65 and 79 years old who had recovered from COVID-19. The J gene is TRBJ1-1, the V gene TRBV28; possible D gene TRBD1, 5 bases. The CDR3 nucleotides are TGTGCCGCGGGGAGGGGCGGGGACACTGAAGCTTTCTTT. It codes for CAAGRGGDTEAFF.